The rows below give T cell receptor beta chains drawn from one sample of a study of blood T cells in healthy people across ages. MiXCR was run by TCRdb on the 5' RACE reads, yielding one entry per CDR3 protein. The sample records about 1.6 million distinct CDR3 sequences, about 35% being singletons. Sequencing was done on a sample of blood. The origin of the receptors is a woman in her twenties or thirties in good health. The CDR3 runs from the conserved cysteine through the conserved F or W. D genes are given only for firm matches. Clone size appears in some rows only: once, few, many, or a class for an expanded clone.

abundance | j_gene | d_gene | len | v_gene | CDR3nt | CDR3aa
NA | TRBJ1-1 | NA | 18 | TRBV3-1 | TGTGCCAGCAGCAGAAGGGAGAGAGGGCGCAGGAAGAACACTGAAGCTTTCTTT | CASSRRERGRRKNTEAFF
NA | TRBJ2-5 | TRBD1 | 14 | TRBV28 | TGTGCCAGCAGTCATTCACAGGGGAAAGAGACCCAGTACTTC | CASSHSQGKETQYF
few | TRBJ2-5 | TRBD2 | 16 | TRBV6-5 | TGTGCCAGCAGTAGGGATCCCTGGGACTATCAAGAGACCCAGTACTTC | CASSRDPWDYQETQYF
few | TRBJ1-2 | TRBD1 | 15 | TRBV6-1 | TGTGCCAGCAGTGATTGGGACAGGGGACCTTATGGCTACACCTTC | CASSDWDRGPYGYTF
NA | TRBJ2-3 | TRBD2 | 17 | TRBV5-1 | TGCGCCAGCAGCTCGCAGACTAGCGGGGGCCGCACAGATACGCAGTATTTT | CASSSQTSGGRTDTQYF
NA | TRBJ2-7 | NA | 12 | TRBV5-1 | TGCGCCAGCAGGGCCCCCCAGGGCGAGCAGTACTTC | CASRAPQGEQYF
NA | TRBJ1-2 | NA | 15 | TRBV7-3 | TGTGCCAGCAGCCGGGGCACCTCCTCTAACTATGGCTACACCTTC | CASSRGTSSNYGYTF
NA | TRBJ2-7 | TRBD1 | 15 | TRBV10-1 | TGCGCCAGCAGTGTCCGCAGGGGGCTATCGAACGAGCAGTACTTC | CASSVRRGLSNEQYF
few | TRBJ2-1 | TRBD2 | 17 | TRBV20-1 | TGCAGTGCTAGGGATTTTGGGGCGGGAGGGATTTACAATGAGCAGTTCTTC | CSARDFGAGGIYNEQFF
NA | TRBJ2-5 | NA | 16 | TRBV5-1 | TGCGCCAGCACTCCATATGGGGCCGACAGGTGGGAGACCCAGTACTTC | CASTPYGADRWETQYF
NA | TRBJ1-2 | NA | 14 | TRBV15 | TGTGCCACCAGCAGAGAAGGGAGGAGCTATGGCTACACCTTC | CATSREGRSYGYTF
many | TRBJ2-5 | NA | 12 | TRBV29-1 | TGCAGCGTTGCCGGGAGAGAAGAGACCCAGTACTTC | CSVAGREETQYF
NA | TRBJ2-7 | TRBD1 | 17 | TRBV5-6 | TGTGCCAGCAGCTTGGGAGGACAGGATGAGATGGCCTACGAGCAGTACTTC | CASSLGGQDEMAYEQYF
NA | TRBJ2-2 | NA | 15 | TRBV7-3 | TGTGCCAGCAGCTTCGGGACGTCGAACACCGGGGAGCTGTTTTTT | CASSFGTSNTGELFF
few | TRBJ2-7 | TRBD1 | 16 | TRBV6-5 | TGTGCCAGCAGTTACTCCACAGGGGCCTCATCCTACGAGCAGTACTTC | CASSYSTGASSYEQYF
NA | TRBJ2-7 | TRBD2 | 15 | TRBV28 | TGTGCCAGCAGAGCGGGACTAGCGGGAGGCTACGAGCAGTACTTC | CASRAGLAGGYEQYF
NA | TRBJ2-3 | NA | 15 | TRBV24-1 | TGTGCCACCAGTGATACGGCGGAGAGCACAGATACGCAGTATTTT | CATSDTAESTDTQYF
NA | TRBJ2-5 | TRBD2 | 16 | TRBV5-4 | TGTGCCAGCAGCTTGGTCTTAGCGGGGGGGAGAGAGACCCAGTACTTC | CASSLVLAGGRETQYF
NA | TRBJ2-3 | TRBD1 | 15 | TRBV5-1 | TGCGCCAGCAGGGGGGTCTCGGGACAGTCAGATACGCAGTATTTT | CASRGVSGQSDTQYF
few | TRBJ2-7 | TRBD1 | 13 | TRBV20-1 | TGCAGGGCTCTTGGGACAGCAGGGGACGAGCAGTACTTC | CRALGTAGDEQYF
NA | TRBJ2-7 | TRBD1 | 15 | TRBV18 | TGTGCCAGCTCACCACCGTCACAGGGGTTCAACGAGCAGTACTTC | CASSPPSQGFNEQYF
NA | TRBJ2-5 | TRBD1 | 17 | TRBV6-4 | TGTGCCAGCAGTGACAAGGGACAGGGGAGCCTAGGGGAGACCCAGTACTTC | CASSDKGQGSLGETQYF
NA | TRBJ2-7 | NA | 14 | TRBV28 | TGTGCCAGCAGTTTCCTGGACGTATCCTACGAGCAGTACTTC | CASSFLDVSYEQYF
NA | TRBJ1-2 | NA | 14 | TRBV2 | TGTGCCAGCAGTGAAGACTGGGGTTCGTATGGCTACACCTTC | CASSEDWGSYGYTF
NA | TRBJ2-1 | TRBD1 | 14 | TRBV10-3 | TGTGCCATCAGTGAACAGGGGCCCTACAATGAGCAGTTCTTC | CAISEQGPYNEQFF
NA | TRBJ2-3 | TRBD2 | 16 | TRBV12-3/TRBV12-4 | TGTGCCAGCGCCTTGGTTAGCGGGGGCGGGGCAGATACGCAGTATTTT | CASALVSGGGADTQYF
NA | TRBJ2-3 | TRBD2 | 15 | TRBV14 | TGTGCCAGCAGCCAAGTGGGAGGGGTTGCAGATGCGCAGTATTTT | CASSQVGGVADAQYF
NA | TRBJ1-1 | TRBD1 | 16 | TRBV28 | TGTGCCAGCAGTGGGACAGGATGGAGGATTAAAACTGAAGCTTTCTTT | CASSGTGWRIKTEAFF
NA | TRBJ2-1 | TRBD2 | 14 | TRBV20-1 | TGCAGTGCTAGAGAGGGGGGGGGAAGGACCGAGCAGTTCTTC | CSAREGGGRTEQFF
few | TRBJ1-5 | NA | 12 | TRBV7-9 | TGTGCCAGCAGCGTCCTCAATCAGCCCCAGCATTTT | CASSVLNQPQHF
many | TRBJ2-4 | NA | 14 | TRBV27 | TGTGCCAGCGCCCCTACCCTGGCCAAAAACATTCAGTACTTC | CASAPTLAKNIQYF
few | TRBJ2-3 | NA | 14 | TRBV4-2 | TGTGCCAGCAGCCTATACCTTGGAGCAGATACGCAGTATTTT | CASSLYLGADTQYF
NA | TRBJ2-7 | TRBD2 | 15 | TRBV25-1 | TGTGCCAGCACGAGCGAAGCGGGGGGGCCCCATGAGCAGTACTTC | CASTSEAGGPHEQYF
few | TRBJ1-6 | NA | 16 | TRBV9 | TGTGCCAGCAGCGTAGCGCCCGTTCCTGGGGATTCACCCCTCCACTTT | CASSVAPVPGDSPLHF
NA | TRBJ2-7 | NA | 18 | TRBV4-1 | TGCGCCAGCAGCCAAGATCCGAGCTCGGACTACCCCTCCTACGAGCAGTACTTC | CASSQDPSSDYPSYEQYF
NA | TRBJ2-2 | TRBD2 | 17 | TRBV7-3 | TGTGCCAGCAGCTCGACTAGCAATGGGGCGAACACCGGGGAGCTGTTTTTT | CASSSTSNGANTGELFF
few | TRBJ2-1 | TRBD2 | 14 | TRBV3-1 | TGTGCCAGCAGCCAAGATCGGGGGGGGAATGAGCAGTTCTTC | CASSQDRGGNEQFF
many | TRBJ1-2 | NA | 13 | TRBV18 | TGTGCCAGCTCCAAGACAGCTAACTATGGCTACACCTTC | CASSKTANYGYTF
once | TRBJ1-1 | NA | 15 | TRBV5-1 | TGCGCCAGCAGCTTGGCCAACAGGGCGAACACTGAAGCTTTCTTT | CASSLANRANTEAFF
NA | TRBJ1-2 | TRBD1 | 14 | TRBV2 | TGTGCCAGCAGAGAGGGACAGGGGGCGAATGGCTACACCTTC | CASREGQGANGYTF
few | TRBJ2-1 | NA | 14 | TRBV20-1 | TGCAGTGCTAGACGGGACGAGCTAGGCTATGAGCAGTTCTTC | CSARRDELGYEQFF
few | TRBJ1-2 | NA | 13 | TRBV6-6 | TGTGCCAGCAGTCCACAGTCGGACTATGGCTACACCTTC | CASSPQSDYGYTF